This T cell receptor (beta chain) emerged from a study of OX40 agonist ivuxolimab in advanced cancers. Study summary: An agonistic human IgG2 monoclonal antibody against OX40 (CD134) was given. Every 2 weeks, patients received ivuxolimab intravenously, dosed at 0.01 to 10 mg/kg. Prior anti-PD-1, anti-PD-L1 or anti-CTLA-4 therapy was allowed; roughly 40% had some.

In regard to this clone: Its target is not known.

V was pared by 5 bases and J by 6 bases, with 18 bases of the junction left unmatched. CDR3 length equals 18 residues. CDR1 is MDHEN, CDR2 SYDVKM, per germline. Study findings and constraints: Near-lowest levels of clonal expansion characterized partial responders at 0.1-3.0 mg/kg.

The repertoire was sequenced with immunoSEQ multiplex PCR; TCRdb's copy has only in-frame clones and lacks some. Of some 83,000 clones listed, roughly 85% were seen once; the top ten hold under 2.5%. Sample: CD4+ or CD8+ T cells sorted from blood, taken in a trial of the OX40 agonist ivuxolimab. The sequence came from an adult with an advanced solid tumor such as melanoma, head and neck, liver or kidney cancer. The chain uses TRBV28 and TRBJ2-1; 8 positions match TRBD1. The CDR3 sequence is CASSLPKSQGARTNEQFF. The CDR3 nucleotides are TGTGCCAGCAGTCTACCAAAATCTCAGGGGGCTCGAACCAATGAGCAGTTCTTC.